This TCR beta chain stems from a study of response to subunit inactivated influenza vaccine. This clonotype has more than one count but fewer than ten. No antigen is known for it. General study points: The study's authors posited that every seasonal influenza vaccination enlists few new T cells.

TCRdb reprocessed the RT-PCR reads via MiXCR and lists one record per CDR3 protein. The sample lists approximately 700,000 distinct CDR3 sequences, approximately 15% occurring once. V was trimmed by 5 bases and J by 3 bases, leaving 14 bases between them. CDR3 length: 15 residues. CDR1 is MNHNS and CDR2 is SASEGT in the germline V gene. This sequence was found in a man in his fifties who received an inactivated influenza vaccine. The V and J genes are TRBV6-1 and TRBJ2-4; D gene unclear. The sample consisted of PBMCs from blood, taken around 14 days before vaccination. Here the CDR3 DNA reads TGTGCCAGCAGTAGGAGTGGGTCGGGCAAAAACATTCAGTACTTC. Amino acids: CASSRSGSGKNIQYF.